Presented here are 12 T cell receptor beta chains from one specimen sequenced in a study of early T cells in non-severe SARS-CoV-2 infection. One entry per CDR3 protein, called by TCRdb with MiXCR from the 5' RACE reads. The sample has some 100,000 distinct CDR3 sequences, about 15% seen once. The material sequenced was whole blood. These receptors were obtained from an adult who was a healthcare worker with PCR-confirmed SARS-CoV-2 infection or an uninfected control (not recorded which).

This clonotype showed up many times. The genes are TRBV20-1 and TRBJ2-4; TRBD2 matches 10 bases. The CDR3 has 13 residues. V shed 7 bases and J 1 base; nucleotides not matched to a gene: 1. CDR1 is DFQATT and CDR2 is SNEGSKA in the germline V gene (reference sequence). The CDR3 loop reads CSGSGGAKNIQYF. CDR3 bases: TGCAGTGGTAGCGGGGGGGCCAAAAACATTCAGTACTTC.

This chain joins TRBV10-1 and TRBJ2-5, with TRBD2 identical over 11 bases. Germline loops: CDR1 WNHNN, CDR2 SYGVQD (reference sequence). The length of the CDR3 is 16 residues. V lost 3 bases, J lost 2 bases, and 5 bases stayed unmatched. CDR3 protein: CASSDAGTSGQETQYF. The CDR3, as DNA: TGCGCCAGCAGTGACGCCGGGACTAGCGGACAAGAGACCCAGTACTTC.

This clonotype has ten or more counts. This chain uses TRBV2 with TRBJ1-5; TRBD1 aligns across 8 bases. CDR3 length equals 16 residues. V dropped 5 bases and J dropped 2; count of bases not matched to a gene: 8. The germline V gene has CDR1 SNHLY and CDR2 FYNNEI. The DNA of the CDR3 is TGTGCCAGCAGTTACACAGGGGGAAGGGGCAATCAGCCCCAGCATTTT. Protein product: CASSYTGGRGNQPQHF.

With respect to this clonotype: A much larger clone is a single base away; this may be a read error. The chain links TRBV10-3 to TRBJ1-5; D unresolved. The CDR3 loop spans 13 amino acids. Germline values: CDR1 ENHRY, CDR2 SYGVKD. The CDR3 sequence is CAINKAADQSQHF. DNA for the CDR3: TGTGCCATCAACAAGGCCGCGGATCAGTCCCAGCATTTT.

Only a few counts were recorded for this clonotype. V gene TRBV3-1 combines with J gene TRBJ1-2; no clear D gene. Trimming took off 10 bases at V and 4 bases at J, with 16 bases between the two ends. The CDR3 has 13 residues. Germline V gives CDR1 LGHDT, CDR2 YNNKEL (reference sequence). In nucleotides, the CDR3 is TGTGCCACCAGTGCCAGAAGTGGCTATGGCTACACCTTC. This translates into CATSARSGYGYTF.

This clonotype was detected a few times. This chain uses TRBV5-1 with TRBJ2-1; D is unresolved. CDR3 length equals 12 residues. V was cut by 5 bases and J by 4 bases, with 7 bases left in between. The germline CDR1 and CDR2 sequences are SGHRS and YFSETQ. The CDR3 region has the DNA TGCGCCAGCAGAATGGGGTACAATGAGCAGTTCTTC. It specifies CASRMGYNEQFF.

The CDR3 DNA sequence: TGTGCCAGCAGTTTTCAGGGAACTTACGAGCAGTACGTC. It specifies CASSFQGTYEQYV. This chain connects TRBV28 to TRBJ2-7; D might be TRBD1 (5 bases). Trimming removed 3 bases at V and 4 bases at J, with 10 bases between. CDR1 is MDHEN and CDR2 is SYDVKM in the germline V gene. CDR3 length equals 13 residues.

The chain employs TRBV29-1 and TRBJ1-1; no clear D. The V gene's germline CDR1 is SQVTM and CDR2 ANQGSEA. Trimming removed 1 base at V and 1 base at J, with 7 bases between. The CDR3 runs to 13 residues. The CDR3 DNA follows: TGCAGCGTTGAAGCGGCTCCGAACACTGAAGCTTTCTTT. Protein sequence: CSVEAAPNTEAFF.

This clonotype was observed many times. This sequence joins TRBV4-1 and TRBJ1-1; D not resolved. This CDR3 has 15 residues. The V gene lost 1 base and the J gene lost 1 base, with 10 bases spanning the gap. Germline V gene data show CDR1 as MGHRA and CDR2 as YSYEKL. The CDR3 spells CASSQGIGRNTEAFF. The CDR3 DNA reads TGCGCCAGCAGCCAAGGGATCGGGAGGAACACTGAAGCTTTCTTT.

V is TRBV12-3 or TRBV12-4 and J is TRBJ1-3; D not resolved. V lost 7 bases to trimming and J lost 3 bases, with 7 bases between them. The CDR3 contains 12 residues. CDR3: CASKLGGNTIYF. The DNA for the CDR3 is TGTGCCAGCAAACTTGGTGGAAACACCATATATTTT.

The CDR3 loop reads CASSLGTSGGAWNGTDTQYF. CDR3 DNA: TGTGCCAGCAGTTTGGGAACTAGCGGGGGGGCCTGGAACGGCACAGATACGCAGTATTTT. The gene calls are TRBV6-6 and TRBJ2-3; 13 bases line up with TRBD2. CDR3 length: 20 amino acids. V gave up 4 bases and J gave up 1 base; unmatched junction bases: 14. Germline loops: CDR1 MNHNY, CDR2 SVGAGI (reference sequence).

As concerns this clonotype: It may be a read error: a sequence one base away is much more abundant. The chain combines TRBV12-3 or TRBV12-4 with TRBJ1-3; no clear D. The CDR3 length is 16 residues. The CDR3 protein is CASTLRTLLSGITIYF. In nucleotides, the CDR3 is TGTGCCAGCACCCTCCGGACCCTTCTCTCTGGAATCACCATATATTTT.